This T cell receptor beta chain was profiled in a study of shared clonotypes between healthy human individuals (dated by TCRdb to the early 2020s). About the investigation overall: A few men and a couple of women, aged 18 to 49 years, made up the cohort. For each donor, CD4 naive and CD4 memory were each run on three plates, CD8 naive on two plates, and CD8 memory on one plate. Blood TCR repertoires of roughly five healthy adults were deeply sequenced to estimate repertoire size and the extent of clonotype sharing between individuals. Different laboratories and diverse techniques were used to prepare libraries and sequence TCR repertoires, to increase sequencing depth and limit assay-specific biases. Per donor, leukapheresis produced somewhere between about 0.85 and 8.9 billion PBMCs.

Regarding this clone: The target of this receptor is not known. Qualities for individual bases were not recorded, and no much larger clone is one base off.

Germline trimming: 6 bases from V, 4 bases from J; junction bases outside gene matches: 5. Reading from cysteine to phenylalanine, the CDR3 counts 14 amino acids. Only the CDR3 portion is preserved as DNA: 42 bases, with reading frame beginning at the first base. For CDR1 and CDR2, the germline V gene (reference sequence) lists LNHDA and SQIVND. Overall study results and their limits: Naive subsets generally had larger estimated clonotype richness than memory subsets did. The genetic and exposure-history diversity represented was limited by the small number of donors. Roughly 5% of naive CD4, roughly 3.5% of naive CD8, about 2.1% of memory CD4, and over 0.35% of memory CD8 clonotypes were shared across a few donors. Even with the large sequencing depth, rarefaction of the sorted-subset datasets indicated that sequencing was incomplete. Higher generation probabilities were observed for clonotypes shared by all four sorted-subset donors than for non-shared clonotypes. Pairwise subsampling led to the expectation that sequencing depth would affect the degree of clonotype sharing among donors. Sampling was limited to blood, and TCR repertoires in tissue likely differ from TCR repertoires in blood.

Using the deep immunoSEQ assay, multiplex PCR amplified TCR CDR3 regions from genomic DNA. Extracted genomic DNA from each cell subset was distributed evenly across all wells of several immunoSEQ 96-well plates, and each plate was treated as a replicate. For sorted subsets, each replicate PCR was loaded with 150 to 250 ng genomic DNA, equivalent to some 27,000 T cell genomes. The purified libraries were quantified using a Qubit 3.0 fluorometer, sized with a Bioanalyzer 2100, and then quantified again using the KAPA Library Quantification kit. Every immunoSEQ 96-well plate was sequenced on a separate single-read 150-cycle Illumina NextSeq 550 flow cell. The paper's processing steps were these. Because the immunoSEQ output included only junctional sequences and no quality scores, the filtering could not be the same as the filtering used for full-length reads. To assign V/J genes and CDR3, sequences were annotated using PyIR, a Python wrapper for IgBLAST v1.9, with IMGT germline references. Reads with weak V/J assignments (E-value above 1e-6), missing CDR3, stop codons, out-of-frame junctions, or ambiguous translated residues were removed. V3J clonotypes were defined as sequences sharing the same inferred V gene, J gene, and CDR3 amino acid sequence. Percentage overlap between repertoires was calculated by dividing the number of shared unique clonotypes by the size of the smaller repertoire. Repertoire richness was assessed with RTK rarefaction, the Chao1 estimator, and Recon v2.1 estimates of unobserved clonotypes. For all TCRbeta clonotypes obtained by the gDNA method from a few donors, generation probabilities were computed with OLGA. The source is immuneACCESS, and TCRdb retained only in-frame sequences with V and J called. Part of the clones is not carried over; for the studies checked, unresolved V genes explain less than half of this, and the remainder is unexplained. The V and J calls and clone size come from that table; D and trimming were worked out from the DNA. This sample gives approximately 1,000,000 clones in total; approximately 80% of them show up just once. The ten largest clones represent more than 0.45% of the sample.

The donors were healthy, HIV-negative adults who had no recently reported acute infections or vaccinations. Only Caucasian adults living in Nashville, Tennessee, USA were represented among the donors. CD4+ T cells were enriched by magnetic negative selection, after which naive cells were positively selected on CD45RA and the negative fraction was taken as the memory subset. Blood was collected by leukapheresis, and PBMCs were isolated by Ficoll-Histopaque density gradient centrifugation and then cryopreserved in liquid nitrogen vapor phase. Analytical flow cytometry was used to check the purity and quantity of every magnetically sorted T cell population. Each sorted fraction had its genomic DNA isolated and then quantified by UV absorbance on a Nanodrop 2000c.

The sample taken for sequencing was memory CD4+ T cells from PBMCs. The cell subset or site tag for this specimen amounts to: CD45RA-negative fraction. This sequence was found in a man aged 18 to 30 in good health. Some clones in this sample may be carry-over from other donors' samples. This chain is built from TRBV19 and TRBJ2-3, with TRBD2 matching 9 junction bases. CDR3 region: CASRSGRSADTQYF. The bases are TGTGCCAGTAGGAGCGGGAGGTCGGCAGATACGCAGTATTTT.